The 21 T cell receptor beta chains below all came from one sample that was sequenced in a study of blood T cell repertoires in COVID-19. Sequencing used immunoSEQ multiplex PCR; TCRdb keeps in-frame clones, though not all of them. The sample consists of roughly 59,000 clones, 70% to 85% of them appearing once. Sequencing was carried out using peripheral blood. The receptor source for this set is a human donor in a cohort sampled during active COVID-19.

The gene calls are TRBV6-5 and TRBJ2-2, with D possibly being TRBD2 (5 bases). Trimming cost V 0 bases and J 8 bases, with 7 bases left between them. CDR3 size: 13 residues. Germline V gene data show CDR1 as MNHEY and CDR2 as SVGAGI. CDR3 amino acids: CASSYSRVGELFF. The CDR3 DNA reads as TGTGCCAGCAGTTACTCGAGGGTTGGGGAGCTGTTTTTT.

V is TRBV6-2 or TRBV6-3 and J is TRBJ2-5, with D perhaps TRBD2 (5 bases). The germline V gene has CDR1 MNHEY and CDR2 SVGEGT. With 2 bases removed from V and 5 bases from J, the gap between germline ends came to 12 bases. The CDR3 totals 14 residues. Here the CDR3 DNA reads TGTGCCAGCAGTTACACGGAGAGGAGGGAGACCCAGTACTTC. It translates to CASSYTERRETQYF.

V usage is TRBV19 and J usage is TRBJ1-6; D is perhaps TRBD1 (5 bases). CDR1 and CDR2 from the germline V gene are LNHDA and SQIVND (reference sequence). The CDR3 totals 14 residues. The V end lost 9 bases, the J end lost 6 bases, and 15 bases lay between the germline ends. CDR3 in DNA: TGTGCCAGCCGTTCCGGGGGACTTAATTCACCCCTCCACTTT. This sequence encodes CASRSGGLNSPLHF.

This clone appeared a few times. The chain links TRBV28 to TRBJ2-6; 7 bases map to TRBD1. CDR1 and CDR2 (germline): MDHEN, SYDVKM. Unmatched junction bases numbered 5, after V lost 6 bases and J lost 0 bases. The CDR3 totals 16 residues. The CDR3 region has the DNA TGTGCCAGCAGCCCGGGACAGTTCTCTGGGGCCAACGTCCTGACTTTC. Its protein product is CASSPGQFSGANVLTF.

The gene calls are TRBV28 and TRBJ1-5; D may be TRBD1 (5 bases). This CDR3 has 16 amino acids. Germline CDR1 MDHEN, CDR2 SYDVKM. Trimming took off 3 bases at V and 7 bases at J, with 19 bases between the two ends. CDR3 DNA sequence: TGTGCCAGCAGTTTCCGAATTGGCAGGGATAAACAGCCCCAGCATTTT. Its translation: CASSFRIGRDKQPQHF.

In its sample, this clone ranks as medium-sized (0.01 to 0.1%). The chain is built from TRBV5-4 and TRBJ2-2, with TRBD2 matching over 7 bases. Germline loops: CDR1 SGHNT, CDR2 YYREEE (reference sequence). This CDR3 has 17 amino acids. After removal of 6 bases from V and 4 bases from J, the junction contained 15 bases not matched to a gene. CDR3 in DNA: TGTGCCAGCACCCTCGGAAGCGGGGCCTCGGGCACCGGGGAGCTGTTTTTT. Translating it yields CASTLGSGASGTGELFF.

The rearrangement uses TRBV5-1 and TRBJ2-2; D may be TRBD1 (6 bases). This CDR3 has 16 residues. Germline CDR1 and CDR2: SGHRS and YFSETQ. V was cut by 3 bases and J by 1 base, with 13 bases left in between. This chain's CDR3 is CASSSLGQLNTGELFF. The CDR3 DNA reads as TGCGCCAGCAGCTCATTAGGACAGCTGAACACCGGGGAGCTGTTTTTT.

CDR3: CASSYQPRVGDEAFF. CDR3 in DNA: TGTGCCAGCAGTTACCAACCCAGGGTTGGTGATGAAGCTTTCTTT. The V call is TRBV6-5, the J call TRBJ1-1; D possibly corresponds to TRBD1 (5 bases). Trimming removed 2 bases at V and 7 bases at J, with 17 bases between. Germline V gene sequence: CDR1 MNHEY, CDR2 SVGAGI. The CDR3 is made up of 15 amino acids.

V gene TRBV12-3 or TRBV12-4 combines with J gene TRBJ1-2, with 8 positions matching TRBD1. The V segment lost 6 bases and the J segment 4 bases; nucleotides outside the gene matches: 4. The CDR3 is 13 residues long. The DNA of the CDR3 is TGTGCCAGCAGAAAGACAGGGGTCTATGGCTACACCTTC. Encoded protein: CASRKTGVYGYTF.

This clone was recorded at least ten times. The gene calls are TRBV7-6 and TRBJ2-1; a possible D gene is TRBD2 (6 bases). There are 15 residues in the CDR3. Per germline, CDR1 SGHVS and CDR2 FNYEAQ. The ends were cut back, 5 bases at V and 9 bases at J, with 20 bases in the middle. CDR3 region: CASSQGLWGLGEQFF. The DNA for the CDR3 is TGTGCCAGCAGCCAAGGACTATGGGGCCTCGGTGAGCAGTTCTTC.

This rearrangement joins TRBV6-6 to TRBJ1-2; D is uncertain. In germline, CDR1 is MNHNY, CDR2 SVGAGI (reference sequence). There are 14 residues in the CDR3. V was clipped by 7 bases and J by 1 base, with 13 bases between them. The CDR3 bases are TGTGCCAGCAACCCCGTAGTAGTTAACTATGGCTACACCTTC. Amino acid sequence: CASNPVVVNYGYTF.

V usage is TRBV10-1 and J usage is TRBJ2-3; D may be TRBD1 (5 bases). V was clipped by 6 bases and J by 2 bases, with 15 bases between them. The length of the CDR3 is 15 residues. Germline CDR1 and CDR2: WNHNN and SYGVQD (reference sequence). For the CDR3, the DNA is TGCGCCAGCAGCGGCCGGCTTGGGGCCACAGATACGCAGTATTTT. Its protein is CASSGRLGATDTQYF.

The chain links TRBV7-2 to TRBJ2-3; tentatively, D is TRBD1 (5 bases). From germline, CDR1 is SGHTA and CDR2 FQGNSA. CDR3 length: 13 residues. Trimming shortened V by 4 bases and J by 9 bases, and 14 bases separated the two germline ends. CDR3 residues: CASSSNPSGTQYF. The CDR3 coding sequence is TGTGCCAGCAGCTCTAATCCATCAGGGACGCAGTATTTT.

This clone has only a few counts. The gene calls are TRBV7-9 and TRBJ1-6; D remains unclear. Germline lookup yields CDR1 SEHNR and CDR2 FQNEAQ (reference sequence). The CDR3 has 16 amino acids. V was clipped by 1 base and J by 7 bases, with 14 bases between them. Here the CDR3 reads CASSLDGSRGNSPLHF. CDR3 nucleotide sequence: TGTGCCAGCAGCTTAGATGGCTCTCGGGGAAATTCACCCCTCCACTTT.

This clone came up many times. The chain has TRBV6-4 and TRBJ2-2, with D perhaps TRBD2 (6 bases). The germline gives CDR1 MRHNA, CDR2 SNTAGT. The ends were cut back, 4 bases at V and 3 bases at J, with 6 bases in the middle. CDR3 length: 13 amino acids. CDR3 nucleotides: TGTGCCAGCAGTGCGGGAGACACCGGGGAGCTGTTTTTT. Translating it yields CASSAGDTGELFF.

This chain's CDR3 is CANGQGNTGELFF. CDR3 coding DNA: TGTGCCAACGGACAGGGGAACACCGGGGAGCTGTTTTTT. The chain couples TRBV28 to TRBJ2-2; 8 bases agree with TRBD1. The CDR3 covers 13 residues. The ends lost 10 bases at V and 1 base at J; junction bases unmatched: 2. In germline, CDR1 is MDHEN, CDR2 SYDVKM.

This clone was seen a handful of times. The chain is built from TRBV5-1 and TRBJ2-3, with a possible D match to TRBD1 (5 bases). Germline CDR1 is SGHRS and CDR2 is YFSETQ. The CDR3 totals 14 residues. V lost 3 bases and J 6 bases, leaving 14 bases between the germline ends. This CDR3 reads CASSSGHIQDTQYF. The CDR3 coding sequence is TGCGCCAGCAGCTCCGGACATATTCAGGATACGCAGTATTTT.

The chain joins TRBV18 to TRBJ1-1; D is perhaps TRBD1 (6 bases). The CDR3 sequence is 15 residues long. In germline, CDR1 is KGHSH, CDR2 LQKENI. The V end lost 3 bases, the J end lost 5 bases, and 16 bases lay between the germline ends. Written as DNA, the CDR3 is TGTGCCAGCTCACCCGGAGGGGGGGCAAGGACTGAAGCTTTCTTT. Its translation: CASSPGGGARTEAFF.

The CDR3 bases are TGCGCCAGCAGTGAGTTCGAGGACACCCTCGGGGGGACCCAGTACTTC. This encodes CASSEFEDTLGGTQYF. V gene TRBV10-1 combines with J gene TRBJ2-5; D perhaps matches TRBD2 (6 bases). Trimming removed 1 base at V and 7 bases at J, with 19 bases between. The CDR3 has 16 residues. CDR1 WNHNN and CDR2 SYGVQD come from the germline V gene (reference sequence).

A single count supports this clone. This rearrangement joins TRBV29-1 to TRBJ2-1; 15 bases fit TRBD2. The CDR3 totals 14 residues. J was trimmed by 8 bases and V by 7 bases; bases with no gene match: 6. Germline CDR1 reads SQVTM; CDR2 reads ANQGSEA. CDR3 nucleotides: TGCAGCGCCCGGACTAGCGGGAGGGTGGATGAGCAGTTCTTC. The encoded protein is CSARTSGRVDEQFF.

The J gene is TRBJ2-5, the V gene TRBV12-5; 9 nucleotides match TRBD1. CDR1 is LGHNT and CDR2 is FRNRAP in the germline V gene. CDR3 length: 15 amino acids. The J segment lost 5 bases and the V segment lost 6 bases, leaving 10 bases of the junction unmatched. The CDR3 here is CASGPGTGLIETQYF. The CDR3 bases are TGTGCTAGTGGCCCAGGGACAGGGTTGATCGAGACCCAGTACTTC.